The clone carrying this T cell receptor beta chain was seen at least ten times. Its target is not known. Starting from genomic DNA, TCR beta CDR3 was amplified through two-round multiplex PCR. During first-round PCR, primers specific to each TRBV and TRBJ gene were used. TCRdb called the multiplex PCR reads again in MiXCR, with one record for every CDR3 protein. The table has about 19,000 distinct CDR3 sequences, about 27% seen once. CDR3 length: 14 amino acids. V gave up 3 bases and J gave up 4 bases, with 12 bases separating them. Germline values: CDR1 SGHRS, CDR2 YFSETQ. The sample comes from a study of prognosis after radiotherapy for stage I lung cancer. Study as a whole: Medical inoperability was considered to apply to all enrolled non-small cell lung cancer patients.

Study-level findings and limits: Reportedly, the usage of TRBV and TRBJ genes was not the same in patients with and without metastases.

The source material was PBMCs, sampled before or after stereotactic body radiation therapy (not recorded which). This receptor was identified in a donor aged 50 or older with non-small cell lung cancer. The chain employs TRBV5-1 and TRBJ2-3; possibly TRBD1 for D (6 bases). This CDR3 is CASSSQGMADTQYF. The CDR3 DNA is TGCGCCAGCAGCTCACAGGGTATGGCAGATACGCAGTATTTT. Combining the CDR3 with reference TRBV5-1 and TRBJ2-3 gives the whole variable domain KAGVTQTPRYLIKTRGQQVTLSCSPISGHRSVSWYQQTPGQGLQFLFEYFSETQRNKGNFPGRFSGRQFSNSRSEMNVSTLELGDSALYLCASSSQGMADTQYFGPGTRLTVL.